Each of the 27 T cell receptor beta chains below was sequenced from the same sample in a study of T cell clones after liver transplantation. TCRdb's copy holds only in-frame clones and misses some; the assay was immunoSEQ multiplex PCR. The sample has 70,000 to 95,000 clones, less than 90% seen once. The specimen comprised CD4+ T cells from blood, sampled at the 22-month timepoint. The source is a human patient who received a liver transplant. The T cells may come from the graft donor.

The chain is built from TRBV5-6 and TRBJ2-3; 14 bases are a match to TRBD2. V shed 2 bases, J shed 5 bases, and the junction held 4 bases outside the gene matches. This CDR3 comprises 16 residues. Germline CDR1 reads SGHDT; CDR2 reads YYEEEE. CDR3 protein: CASSFWTSGGLDTQYF. The CDR3 nucleotides are TGTGCCAGCAGCTTTTGGACTAGCGGGGGGTTAGATACGCAGTATTTT.

The genes are TRBV14 and TRBJ1-1; D is unresolved. V was shortened by 4 bases and J by 4 bases, with 10 bases between the two germline ends. This CDR3 is 13 amino acids long. The V gene's germline CDR1 is SGHDN and CDR2 FVKESK. The CDR3 sequence: CASSPRPVTEAFF. CDR3 nucleotide sequence: TGTGCCAGCAGCCCCCGCCCGGTCACTGAAGCTTTCTTT.

The rearrangement links TRBV2 to TRBJ2-7; D is ambiguous. Germline V lookup: CDR1 SNHLY, CDR2 FYNNEI. Between the trimmed V and J ends, which lost 7 bases and 0 bases, there was a span of 13 bases. This CDR3 is built from 14 residues. CDR3: CASKVNPSSYEQYF. The CDR3 DNA reads TGTGCCAGCAAGGTTAATCCGAGCTCCTACGAGCAGTACTTC.

The chain employs TRBV29-1 and TRBJ2-1; TRBD2 aligns across 12 bases. Germline V CDR1 and CDR2: SQVTM, ANQGSEA. V was pared by 2 bases and J by 0 bases, with 14 bases of the junction left unmatched. The CDR3 is 20 residues long. The CDR3 DNA sequence: TGCAGCGTTGAAAGTCTCCCACTAGCGGGGGGCCTCAGCTCCTACAATGAGCAGTTCTTC. It encodes CSVESLPLAGGLSSYNEQFF.

The chain combines TRBV10-3 with TRBJ1-1; D is perhaps TRBD1 (6 bases). Trimming took off 10 bases at V and 0 bases at J, with 12 bases between the two ends. The length of the CDR3 is 13 residues. The germline V gene has CDR1 ENHRY and CDR2 SYGVKD. The CDR3 DNA reads as TGTGCCACTGCGAGGGGGTTGAACACTGAAGCTTTCTTT. The encoded protein is CATARGLNTEAFF.

The chain joins TRBV30 to TRBJ2-5; 8 nucleotides align to TRBD1. V shed 3 bases, J shed 4 bases, and the junction held 4 bases outside the gene matches. The CDR3 loop spans 13 amino acids. The germline V gene encodes CDR1 GTSNPN and CDR2 SVGIG (reference sequence). CDR3: CAWSVDRGETQYF. CDR3 bases: TGTGCCTGGAGCGTCGACAGGGGAGAGACCCAGTACTTC.

This chain joins TRBV30 and TRBJ2-6; weak D call: TRBD1 (7 bases). CDR3 size: 18 residues. Trimming pared 2 bases from V and 1 base from J, leaving 18 bases between. Germline CDR1 reads GTSNPN; CDR2 reads SVGIG (reference sequence). CDR3 nucleotides: TGTGCCTGGAGTACCCGCAGGGGGGACTCGTCTGGGGCCAACGTCCTGACTTTC. It encodes CAWSTRRGDSSGANVLTF.

The chain carries TRBV9 and TRBJ2-5; 7 bases are shared with TRBD2. CDR1 and CDR2 from the germline V gene are SGDLS and YYNGEE. J was trimmed by 5 bases and V by 4 bases; bases with no gene match: 5. The CDR3 loop spans 13 amino acids. The CDR3 DNA sequence: TGTGCCAGCAGCTTTAGCGGGCGGGAGACCCAGTACTTC. It is translated as CASSFSGRETQYF.

This clone was detected a few times. The chain recombines TRBV27 with TRBJ2-2, with 8 bases fitting TRBD1. Per germline, CDR1 MNHEY and CDR2 SMNVEV (reference sequence). The CDR3 is made up of 15 amino acids. The trim removed 4 bases at V and 4 bases at J, leaving 5 bases unmatched. CDR3 nucleotides: TGTGCCAGCAGTTATGGGGACAGGTTCACCGGGGAGCTGTTTTTT. It is translated as CASSYGDRFTGELFF.

This clone was seen only a few times. The rearrangement joins TRBV20-1 to TRBJ2-7; 7 bases are a match to TRBD2. The CDR3 has 11 amino acids. The V segment lost 6 bases and the J segment 5 bases; nucleotides outside the gene matches: 4. The germline gives CDR1 DFQATT, CDR2 SNEGSKA (reference sequence). Here the CDR3 DNA reads TGCAGTGCGGGGGACTACCACGAGCAGTACTTC. This gives the protein CSAGDYHEQYF.

This clone showed up just a few times. The chain carries TRBV5-6 and TRBJ2-1, with 9 bases fitting TRBD2. The length of the CDR3 is 17 residues. Losses at the gene ends were 3 bases for V and 2 bases for J; bases not matched to a gene: 9. The V gene's germline CDR1 is SGHDT and CDR2 YYEEEE. CDR3 coding DNA: TGTGCCAGCAGCTCCCGGGGGCTAGCGGGGCCCTACAATGAGCAGTTCTTC. Its translation is CASSSRGLAGPYNEQFF.

The chain employs TRBV28 and TRBJ1-6, with D tentatively TRBD1 (5 bases). Trimming pared 5 bases from V and 8 bases from J, leaving 16 bases between. Per the germline V gene, CDR1 is MDHEN and CDR2 is SYDVKM. The CDR3 runs to 15 residues. CDR3 amino acids: CASSSPGRKDSPLHF. The CDR3 nucleotides read TGTGCCAGCAGTAGTCCAGGGAGGAAGGATTCACCCCTCCACTTT.

V usage is TRBV29-1 and J usage is TRBJ1-3; D uncertain. The CDR3 extends over 12 amino acids. Germline V gene sequence: CDR1 SQVTM, CDR2 ANQGSEA. V was shortened by 7 bases and J by 0 bases, with 7 bases between the two germline ends. In nucleotides, the CDR3 is TGCAGCGGGTCGGACTCTGGAAACACCATATATTTT. Residues: CSGSDSGNTIYF. Full variable domain (rest looked up from reference TRBV29-1 and TRBJ1-3): SAVISQKPSRDICQRGTSLTIQCQVDSQVTMMFWYRQQPGQSLTLIATANQGSEATYESGFVIDKFPISRPNLTFSTLTVSNMSPEDSSIYLCSGSDSGNTIYFGEGSWLTVV.

The chain combines TRBV7-2 with TRBJ2-1; 8 bases align to TRBD2. Germline CDR1 SGHTA, CDR2 FQGNSA. The V gene end was trimmed by 5 bases and the J gene end by 6 bases; junction bases not matched to a gene: 9. The CDR3 has 15 residues. CDR3 DNA sequence: TGTGCCAGCAGCCCATCCGGGGGGGCGGGCAATGAGCAGTTCTTC. This sequence encodes CASSPSGGAGNEQFF.

The chain is built from TRBV6-6 and TRBJ1-1; 9 positions agree with TRBD1. The CDR3 is 13 amino acids. Germline-derived CDR1 and CDR2 are MNHNY and SVGAGI (reference sequence). Trimming cost V 7 bases and J 11 bases; bases outside gene matches: 11. CDR3 in DNA: TGTGCCAGCATCCAACCCCGGGACAGGGATGCTTTCTTT. Its protein product is CASIQPRDRDAFF.

J is TRBJ1-1 and V is TRBV28, with D possibly being TRBD1 (5 bases). The CDR3 totals 12 residues. Germline V gene data show CDR1 as MDHEN and CDR2 as SYDVKM. The germline V and J ends were trimmed by 6 bases and 4 bases, with 9 bases remaining between them. Here the CDR3 reads CASSAGPTEAFF. In DNA form, the CDR3 reads TGTGCCAGCAGCGCAGGGCCCACTGAAGCTTTCTTT.

The chain recombines TRBV19 with TRBJ1-1; D unresolved. This CDR3 contains 13 residues. Germline-derived CDR1 and CDR2 are LNHDA and SQIVND (reference sequence). V gave up 6 bases and J gave up 2 bases, with 10 bases separating them. The CDR3 reads CASSVLGNTEAFF. CDR3 DNA: TGTGCCAGTAGCGTCCTTGGAAACACTGAAGCTTTCTTT.

Remarks on this clone: At the DNA level, this CDR3 is encoded by other sequences in the same sample as well. The chain couples TRBV5-1 to TRBJ2-1; 11 bases fit TRBD2. Losses at the gene ends were 2 bases for V and 7 bases for J; bases not matched to a gene: 5. CDR1 is SGHRS, CDR2 YFSETQ, per germline. This CDR3 region has 15 residues. CDR3 amino acids: CASSFTSGGLNEQFF. The CDR3 bases are TGCGCCAGCAGCTTTACTAGCGGGGGCCTAAATGAGCAGTTCTTC.

This clone was recorded a few times. V gene TRBV5-4 combines with J gene TRBJ1-1; the D is unclear. With 0 bases removed from V and 6 bases from J, the gap between germline ends came to 3 bases. CDR1 is SGHNT and CDR2 is YYREEE in the germline V gene (reference sequence). The CDR3 extends over 11 amino acids. CDR3 in amino acids: CASSLVAEAFF. The CDR3 DNA follows: TGTGCCAGCAGCTTGGTAGCTGAAGCTTTCTTT.

The rearrangement uses TRBV2 and TRBJ2-1; D is unclear. CDR1 is SNHLY, CDR2 FYNNEI, per germline. The CDR3 covers 11 residues. V lost 8 bases and J 2 bases, leaving 4 bases between the germline ends. The CDR3 protein is CASGPYNEQFF. In DNA, the CDR3 is TGTGCCAGCGGGCCCTACAATGAGCAGTTCTTC.

The chain combines TRBV5-6 with TRBJ2-1, with D tentatively TRBD2 (6 bases). With 1 base removed from V and 0 bases from J, the gap between germline ends came to 8 bases. CDR3 length: 15 residues. Germline values: CDR1 SGHDT, CDR2 YYEEEE. The CDR3 loop reads CASSLTGGSYNEQFF. CDR3 DNA: TGTGCCAGCAGCTTGACCGGGGGCTCCTACAATGAGCAGTTCTTC.

This chain connects TRBV25-1 to TRBJ2-2; possible D gene TRBD1, 5 bases. The V gene's germline CDR1 is MGHDK and CDR2 SYGVNS. This CDR3 is 14 amino acids long. The V and J ends lost 5 bases and 1 base respectively, with 8 bases between them. Here the CDR3 DNA reads TGTGCCAGCAGTAGGCAGGGGAACACCGGGGAGCTGTTTTTT. It translates to CASSRQGNTGELFF. The full variable domain, its missing parts supplied by reference TRBV25-1 and TRBJ2-2, is EADIYQTPRYLVIGTGKKITLECSQTMGHDKMYWYQQDPGMELHLIHYSYGVNSTEKGDLSSESTVSRIRTEHFPLTLESARPSHTSQYLCASSRQGNTGELFFGEGSRLTVL.

The chain is built from TRBV7-9 and TRBJ1-5, with 12 positions matching TRBD1. The J segment lost 4 bases and the V segment lost 4 bases, leaving 14 bases of the junction unmatched. The CDR3 runs 19 residues. Germline assignment: CDR1 SEHNR and CDR2 FQNEAQ (reference sequence). The CDR3 spells CASSSDNRDRGPWNQPQHF. DNA of the CDR3: TGTGCCAGCAGCTCAGACAACCGGGACAGGGGGCCCTGGAATCAGCCCCAGCATTTT.

V and J are TRBV30 and TRBJ2-1; 9 bases fit TRBD2. The CDR3 totals 14 residues. Germline loops: CDR1 GTSNPN, CDR2 SVGIG (reference sequence). With 2 bases clipped from V and 6 bases from J, the junction kept 5 bases outside the gene matches. CDR3 residues: CAWSMASGTNEQFF. The DNA of the CDR3 is TGTGCCTGGAGTATGGCTAGCGGGACCAATGAGCAGTTCTTC.

The chain is built from TRBV1 and TRBJ2-1; the table's D gene call, TRBD1, was not cross checked with the DNA. TRBV1 is a pseudogene. The CDR3 runs to 15 residues. CDR3 nucleotide sequence: TGCACCAGAGTTCCGGGACACAACTCCTACAATGAGCAGTTCTTC. The encoded protein is CTRVPGHNSYNEQFF.

The chain links TRBV25-1 to TRBJ2-1, with 10 positions matching TRBD2. CDR1 and CDR2 from the germline V gene are MGHDK and SYGVNS. After removal of 10 bases from V and 3 bases from J, the junction contained 9 bases not matched to a gene. The CDR3 contains 15 residues. The CDR3 spells CATFLGLADYNEQFF. DNA of the CDR3: TGTGCCACCTTTCTCGGACTAGCGGACTACAATGAGCAGTTCTTC. The whole variable domain, remainder taken from reference TRBV25-1 and TRBJ2-1, is EADIYQTPRYLVIGTGKKITLECSQTMGHDKMYWYQQDPGMELHLIHYSYGVNSTEKGDLSSESTVSRIRTEHFPLTLESARPSHTSQYLCATFLGLADYNEQFFGPGTRLTVL.

This clone was recorded only once. The chain employs TRBV11-1 and TRBJ2-1, with TRBD2 identical over 12 bases. Germline trimming cut 5 bases from V and 6 bases from J; bases unmatched to any gene: 2. The germline V gene encodes CDR1 SGHAT and CDR2 FQDESV (reference sequence). This CDR3 is built from 14 residues. CDR3 nucleotide sequence: TGTGCCAGCAGCCGGACTAGCGGGACCAATGAGCAGTTCTTC. Residues: CASSRTSGTNEQFF.